This entry lists 20 T cell receptor beta chains sequenced from one sample in a study of blood T cell repertoires in COVID-19. Method: immunoSEQ multiplex PCR; TCRdb's copy keeps in-frame clones and lacks some. The sample contains 30,000 to 40,000 clones, around 87% of which appear only once. Material for sequencing was peripheral blood. The receptor set was obtained from a man in his fifties or sixties with active or convalescent COVID-19.

The CDR3 is CASGRDTPFEQYF. CDR3 nucleotides: TGTGCCAGCGGACGGGACACCCCGTTTGAGCAGTACTTC. The chain uses TRBV25-1 and TRBJ2-7; possibly TRBD1 for D (6 bases). Germline V gene lookup returns CDR1 MGHDK and CDR2 SYGVNS. V was pared by 8 bases and J by 7 bases, with 18 bases between. The CDR3 has 13 amino acids.

The V and J genes are TRBV2 and TRBJ2-1, with 9 bases aligning to TRBD2. Unmatched junction bases numbered 7, after V lost 7 bases and J lost 0 bases. Germline-derived CDR1 and CDR2 are SNHLY and FYNNEI. CDR3 size: 16 residues. DNA for the CDR3: TGTGCCAGCAAAGAGCGGGAGGCCAGCTCCTACAATGAGCAGTTCTTC. Its translation: CASKEREASSYNEQFF. Complete variable domain (other parts from reference TRBV2 and TRBJ2-1): EPEVTQTPSHQVTQMGQEVILRCVPISNHLYFYWYRQILGQKVEFLVSFYNNEISEKSEIFDDQFSVERPDGSNFTLKIRSTKLEDSAMYFCASKEREASSYNEQFFGPGTRLTVL.

The V call is TRBV6-2 or TRBV6-3, the J call TRBJ2-1; 8 nucleotides match TRBD1. CDR1 and CDR2 (germline): MNHEY, SVGEGT. This CDR3 spans 15 amino acids. The V segment lost 6 bases and the J segment 3 bases; nucleotides outside the gene matches: 7. The CDR3 region is CASSPGQGVYNEQFF. The DNA for the CDR3 is TGTGCCAGCAGCCCCGGACAGGGTGTCTACAATGAGCAGTTCTTC.

The CDR3 bases are TGCGCCAGCAGCTTGGTTACAGGGCACTACTCTGGGGCCAACGTCCTGACTTTC. It encodes CASSLVTGHYSGANVLTF. The V call is TRBV5-1, the J call TRBJ2-6, with D possibly matching TRBD1 (6 bases). V dropped 0 bases and J dropped 0 bases, with 13 bases sitting between them. CDR1 SGHRS and CDR2 YFSETQ come from the germline V gene. The CDR3 loop spans 18 amino acids.

V usage is TRBV5-1 and J usage is TRBJ2-7, with a tentative D call TRBD1 (5 bases). Between the trimmed V and J ends, which lost 4 bases and 5 bases, there was a span of 16 bases. Germline lookup yields CDR1 SGHRS and CDR2 YFSETQ. This CDR3 region has 14 residues. CDR3 in amino acids: CASSAQGLGDEQYF. The CDR3 DNA is TGCGCCAGCAGCGCGCAGGGCCTTGGGGACGAGCAGTACTTC.

J is TRBJ2-7 and V is TRBV18, with no clear D. CDR1 and CDR2 from the germline V gene are KGHSH and LQKENI. The CDR3 extends over 15 amino acids. V shed 1 base and J shed 0 bases, with 10 bases lying between them. The CDR3 loop reads CASSPRVRSSYEQYF. DNA for the CDR3: TGTGCCAGCTCACCACGAGTCCGGAGCTCCTACGAGCAGTACTTC. The full variable domain, completed using reference TRBV18 and TRBJ2-7, is NAGVMQNPRHLVRRRGQEARLRCSPMKGHSHVYWYRQLPEEGLKFMVYLQKENIIDESGMPKERFSAEFPKEGPSILRIQQVVRGDSAAYFCASSPRVRSSYEQYFGPGTRLTVT.

J is TRBJ2-2 and V is TRBV5-4, with 12 bases matching TRBD2. Germline lookup yields CDR1 SGHNT and CDR2 YYREEE (reference sequence). V dropped 3 bases and J dropped 4; count of bases not matched to a gene: 4. This CDR3 contains 16 residues. CDR3 nucleotides: TGTGCCAGCAGCTCCGGGACTAGCGGGTTCACCGGGGAGCTGTTTTTT. The encoded protein is CASSSGTSGFTGELFF.

This chain links TRBV29-1 with TRBJ1-2, with 7 bases lining up with TRBD1. This CDR3 region has 12 residues. V shed 6 bases and J 2 bases; nucleotides not matched to a gene: 3. Germline CDR1 and CDR2: SQVTM and ANQGSEA. The chain's CDR3 is CSVGQDNYGYTF. Written as DNA, the CDR3 is TGCAGCGTCGGACAGGACAACTATGGCTACACCTTC.

The chain combines TRBV29-1 with TRBJ1-2; TRBD1 matches 8 bases. CDR3 length equals 12 residues. The ends lost 1 base at V and 7 bases at J; junction bases unmatched: 2. Germline V gene sequence: CDR1 SQVTM, CDR2 ANQGSEA. Written as DNA, the CDR3 is TGCAGCGTTGAAGGCCAGGGGGCTGGCTACACCTTC. Its translation: CSVEGQGAGYTF.

The chain joins TRBV4-3 to TRBJ2-2; 9 positions match TRBD1. From germline, CDR1 is LGHNA and CDR2 YSLEER. Trimming took 0 bases from V and 5 from J; bases not matched to a gene: 10. This CDR3 contains 18 residues. The CDR3 loop is CASSQDFPGQGATGELFF. The DNA of the CDR3 is TGCGCCAGCAGCCAAGACTTCCCGGGACAGGGAGCGACCGGGGAGCTGTTTTTT.

This chain uses TRBV3-1 (or the pseudogene TRBV3-2) with TRBJ2-5; 7 nucleotides match TRBD1. This CDR3 is 14 amino acids long. Trimming removed 4 bases from V and 3 bases from J; junction bases left unmatched: 5. Per the germline V gene, CDR1 is LGHDT and CDR2 is YNNKEL (reference sequence). The CDR3 bases are TGTGCCAGCAGCCTGAGACAGGGTAAAGAGACCCAGTACTTC. Protein product: CASSLRQGKETQYF.

The CDR3 loop reads CASNFIGTGPYEQYF. Here the CDR3 DNA reads TGTGCCAGCAACTTTATTGGGACAGGGCCCTACGAGCAGTACTTC. The chain combines TRBV6-5 with TRBJ2-7, with TRBD1 identical over 9 bases. This CDR3 has 15 residues. The ends lost 7 bases at V and 2 bases at J; junction bases unmatched: 9. CDR1 and CDR2 from the germline V gene are MNHEY and SVGAGI.

V gene TRBV2 combines with J gene TRBJ1-2, with TRBD1 matching over 11 bases. The CDR3 covers 14 residues. The V gene end was trimmed by 5 bases and the J gene end by 2 bases; junction bases not matched to a gene: 1. The V gene's germline CDR1 is SNHLY and CDR2 FYNNEI. This CDR3 reads CASSRTGGNYGYTF. CDR3 DNA: TGTGCCAGCAGTCGGACAGGGGGCAACTATGGCTACACCTTC.

This clone was counted between two and nine times. The chain joins TRBV4-1 to TRBJ1-1; 9 positions match TRBD1. The CDR3 has 17 amino acids. J was trimmed by 0 bases and V by 1 base; bases with no gene match: 6. Germline lookup yields CDR1 MGHRA and CDR2 YSYEKL. Here the CDR3 DNA reads TGCGCCAGCAGCCAAGGAGGGACAGGGTTGGTGAACACTGAAGCTTTCTTT. Translating gives CASSQGGTGLVNTEAFF.

The V and J genes are TRBV27 and TRBJ2-1; TRBD2 matches at 9 bases. Germline V gives CDR1 MNHEY, CDR2 SMNVEV (reference sequence). The CDR3 loop spans 15 amino acids. V trimming: 8 bases; J trimming: 2 bases; junction bases outside the gene matches: 7. CDR3 nucleotides: TGTGCCAGCCTTGCCCTAGCGGGGCCCTACAATGAGCAGTTCTTC. It codes for CASLALAGPYNEQFF.

J is TRBJ2-4 and V is TRBV18; 9 bases fit TRBD1. The CDR3 contains 15 residues. Germline values: CDR1 KGHSH, CDR2 LQKENI. V lost 1 base to trimming and J lost 6 bases; unmatched junction nucleotides: 4. The CDR3 region has the DNA TGTGCCAGCTCACCACTACAGGGGGCTGCAAACATTCAGTACTTC. This encodes CASSPLQGAANIQYF.

V is TRBV19 and J is TRBJ2-3; D ambiguous. Germline V gene data show CDR1 as LNHDA and CDR2 as SQIVND (reference sequence). V was pared by 5 bases and J by 1 base, with 7 bases between. This CDR3 contains 13 residues. The CDR3 here is CASSGQGTDTQYF. The CDR3 DNA follows: TGTGCCAGTAGTGGGCAGGGCACAGATACGCAGTATTTT.

This chain uses TRBV6-2 or TRBV6-3 with TRBJ1-5, with D perhaps TRBD1 (5 bases). Germline-derived CDR1 and CDR2 are MNHEY and SVGEGT. This CDR3 spans 15 amino acids. V was trimmed by 0 bases and J by 7 bases, leaving 13 bases between them. The chain's CDR3 is CASSYSAGEVQPQHF. For the CDR3, the DNA is TGTGCCAGCAGTTACTCGGCGGGGGAAGTCCAGCCCCAGCATTTT.

This chain joins TRBV7-2 and TRBJ2-3, with D tentatively TRBD2 (6 bases). Trimming stripped 6 bases from V and 4 bases from J, with 20 bases between. This CDR3 is built from 16 residues. Germline CDR1 SGHTA, CDR2 FQGNSA. As DNA, the CDR3 is TGTGCCAGCAGTCCTTATCGGAGGGCCTCCCCAGATACGCAGTATTTT. This codes for CASSPYRRASPDTQYF. Drawing the rest from reference TRBV7-2 and TRBJ2-3, the complete variable domain is GAGVSQSPSNKVTEKGKDVELRCDPISGHTALYWYRQSLGQGLEFLIYFQGNSAPDKSGLPSDRFSAERTGGSVSTLTIQRTQQEDSAVYLCASSPYRRASPDTQYFGPGTRLTVL.

This clone has just one count. V usage is TRBV12-3 or TRBV12-4 and J usage is TRBJ2-5; D not resolved. This CDR3 has 13 amino acids. Trimming left V 2 bases short and J 6 bases short, with 10 bases between. In DNA, the CDR3 is TGTGCCAGCAGTTTAATTTTGTGGCAGACCCAGTACTTC. It yields the protein CASSLILWQTQYF.